One sample yielded the 8 T cell receptor beta chains listed below, sequenced in a study of blood T cells in healthy people across ages. A second roughly 6 to 12 cycle PCR used barcoded and J-beta primers. TCRdb re-called the 5' RACE reads through MiXCR, storing one row per CDR3 protein. The data hold fewer than 800,000 distinct CDR3 sequences, with around 20% observed a single time. Material for sequencing was blood. The receptor source for this set is a man aged 65 to 85 in good health.

The chain couples TRBV7-9 to TRBJ2-2, with D maybe TRBD1 (6 bases). The germline V gene encodes CDR1 SEHNR and CDR2 FQNEAQ (reference sequence). V lost 2 bases to trimming and J lost 0 bases, with 13 bases between them. The CDR3 consists of 17 residues. CDR3 sequence reads: CASSLRPRTANTGELFF. CDR3 nucleotide sequence: TGTGCCAGCAGCTTACGTCCGAGGACAGCGAACACCGGGGAGCTGTTTTTT. The variable domain in full, with the rest retrieved from reference TRBV7-9 and TRBJ2-2, is DTGVSQNPRHKITKRGQNVTFRCDPISEHNRLYWYRQTLGQGPEFLTYFQNEAQLEKSRLLSDRFSAERPKGSFSTLEIQRTEQGDSAMYLCASSLRPRTANTGELFFGEGSRLTVL.

The chain uses TRBV29-1 and TRBJ2-3, with 8 bases matching TRBD1. Germline V gives CDR1 SQVTM, CDR2 ANQGSEA. With 4 bases clipped from V and 3 bases from J, the junction kept 6 bases outside the gene matches. The length of the CDR3 is 14 residues. Here the CDR3 reads CSVGGQGATDTQYF. CDR3 nucleotide sequence: TGCAGCGTTGGGGGGCAGGGGGCAACAGATACGCAGTATTTT.

This rearrangement joins TRBV5-1 to TRBJ1-4; D gene unclear. Germline V CDR1 and CDR2: SGHRS, YFSETQ. The ends were cut back, 2 bases at V and 7 bases at J, with 12 bases in the middle. This CDR3 is built from 14 residues. The CDR3 protein is CASSFSGSGEKLFF. DNA of the CDR3: TGCGCCAGCAGCTTTTCGGGATCGGGTGAAAAACTGTTTTTT.

J is TRBJ1-1 and V is TRBV29-1; no clear D. Germline V gene sequence: CDR1 SQVTM, CDR2 ANQGSEA. With 5 bases removed from V and 2 bases from J, the gap between germline ends came to 6 bases. The CDR3 has 11 residues. The CDR3, as DNA: TGCAGCGTTCGAGGTAACACTGAAGCTTTCTTT. Its translation: CSVRGNTEAFF.

This clonotype has just a few counts. The chain couples TRBV2 to TRBJ2-5; the D gene is possibly TRBD2 (6 bases). The J call may be wrong; the DNA end is better matched by TRBJ2-1. The CDR3 length is 11 residues. Germline CDR1 is SNHLY and CDR2 is FYNNEI. The CDR3 reads CASSLAAEQFF. DNA for the CDR3: TGTGCCAGCAGTTTAGCGGCTGAGCAGTTCTTC.

The V call is TRBV30, the J call TRBJ1-1; 8 bases agree with TRBD1. Per the germline V gene, CDR1 is GTSNPN and CDR2 is SVGIG (reference sequence). This CDR3 has 14 amino acids. Trimming took 1 base from V and 0 from J; bases not matched to a gene: 1. CDR3 region: CAWSATGVNTEAFF. In DNA, the CDR3 is TGTGCCTGGAGTGCGACAGGGGTGAACACTGAAGCTTTCTTT.

In this sample, this clonotype turned up a few times. The chain employs TRBV18 and TRBJ1-2; no firm D call. Germline V gives CDR1 KGHSH, CDR2 LQKENI. V was pared by 0 bases and J by 4 bases, with 9 bases between. The CDR3 runs 14 residues. CDR3 amino acids: CASSPPGLGYGYTF. In DNA, the CDR3 is TGTGCCAGCTCACCACCGGGCCTCGGCTATGGCTACACCTTC.

This clonotype occurred a few times. V is TRBV6-6 and J is TRBJ1-1; 7 bases fit TRBD1. The germline CDR1 and CDR2 sequences are MNHNY and SVGAGI (reference sequence). V was clipped by 4 bases and J by 2 bases; unmatched bases: 7. The CDR3 has 15 amino acids. The CDR3 DNA reads TGTGCCAGCAGTTCGACCGACAGGGCAAACACTGAAGCTTTCTTT. Translating it yields CASSSTDRANTEAFF.